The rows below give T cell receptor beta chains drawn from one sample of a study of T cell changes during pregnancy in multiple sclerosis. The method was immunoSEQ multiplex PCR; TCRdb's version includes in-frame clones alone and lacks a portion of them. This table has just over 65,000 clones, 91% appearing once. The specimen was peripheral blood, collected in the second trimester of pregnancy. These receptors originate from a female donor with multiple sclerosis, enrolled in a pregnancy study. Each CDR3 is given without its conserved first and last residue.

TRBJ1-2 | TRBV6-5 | ASTPGGANYGYT
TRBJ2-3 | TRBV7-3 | ASSPGGRFGDTQY
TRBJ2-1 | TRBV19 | ASRLAGGLSSYNEQF
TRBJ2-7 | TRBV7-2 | ASSLRDFNPHEQY
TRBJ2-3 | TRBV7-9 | ASSSPREADTQY
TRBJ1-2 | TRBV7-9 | ASSLGTGQKNYGYT
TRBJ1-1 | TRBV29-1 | SVERRLLTEAF
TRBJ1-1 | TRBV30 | AVRGADTEAF
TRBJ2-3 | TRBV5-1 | ASSPIAGPTDTQY
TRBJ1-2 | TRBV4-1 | ASSQAGGGYT
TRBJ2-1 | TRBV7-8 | ASRLGGGISYNEQF
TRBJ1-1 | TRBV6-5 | ASSRPGTVEAF
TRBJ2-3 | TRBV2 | ASSEGGGTAY
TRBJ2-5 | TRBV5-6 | ASSFARSETQY
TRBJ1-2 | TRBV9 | ASSVDLSGLFGYT
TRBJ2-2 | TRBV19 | ASSILAGGLAAGELF
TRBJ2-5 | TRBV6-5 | ASSYSGRQETQY
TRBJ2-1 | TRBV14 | ASGLAIHNEQF
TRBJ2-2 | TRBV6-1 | ASSGTSGAGELF
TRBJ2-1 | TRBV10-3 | AIGAGGNYNEQF
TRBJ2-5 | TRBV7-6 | ASSSYETSGKETQY
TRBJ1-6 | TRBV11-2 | ASSLEFPLTGSYNSPLH
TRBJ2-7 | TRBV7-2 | ASSGQGSLGEQY
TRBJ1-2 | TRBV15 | ATSRDRPTNYGYT